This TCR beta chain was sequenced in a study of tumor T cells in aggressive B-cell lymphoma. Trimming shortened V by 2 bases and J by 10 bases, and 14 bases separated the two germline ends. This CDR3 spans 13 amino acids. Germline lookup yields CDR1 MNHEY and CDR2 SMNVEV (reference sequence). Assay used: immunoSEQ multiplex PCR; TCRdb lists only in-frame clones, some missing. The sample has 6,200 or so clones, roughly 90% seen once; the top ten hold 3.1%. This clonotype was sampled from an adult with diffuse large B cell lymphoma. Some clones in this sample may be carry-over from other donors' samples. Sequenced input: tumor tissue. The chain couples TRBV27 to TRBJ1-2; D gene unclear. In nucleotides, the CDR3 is TGTGCCAGCAGTTTACTGGGGATGGAGGACTACACCTTC. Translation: CASSLLGMEDYTF.